This TCR beta chain originates from a study of T cells in localized non-small cell lung cancer. Looked up from germline, CDR1 is SEHNR and CDR2 is FQNEAQ (reference sequence). The CDR3 runs to 10 residues. The V end was cut by 6 bases, the J end by 9 bases, with 6 bases between. The table came from immunoSEQ multiplex PCR; TCRdb's copy has only in-frame clones and leaves some out. Among some 54,000 clones listed, roughly 75% were seen once. The specimen comprised PBMCs, sampled before any cancer treatment. The clonotype originates from a woman aged 35 to 70 with stage II lung adenocarcinoma. V and J are TRBV7-9 and TRBJ2-1; D not resolved. CDR3: CASRAGEQFF. CDR3 DNA sequence: TGTGCCAGCAGGGCAGGTGAGCAGTTCTTC. Variable domain in full (rest from reference TRBV7-9 and TRBJ2-1): DTGVSQNPRHKITKRGQNVTFRCDPISEHNRLYWYRQTLGQGPEFLTYFQNEAQLEKSRLLSDRFSAERPKGSFSTLEIQRTEQGDSAMYLCASRAGEQFFGPGTRLTVL.